This T cell receptor beta chain was observed in a study of shared clonotypes between healthy human individuals. Study as a whole: Three CD4 naive, three CD4 memory, two CD8 naive and one CD8 memory plate were used per donor.

In the sorted-subset replicate PCRs, approximately 200 ng DNA, 30,000 or so T cell genomes, was used. Profiling relied on immunoSEQ multiplex PCR, and the TCRdb table lists in-frame clones only, not all of them. The sample records hundreds of thousands of clones, just under 97% being singletons. CD45RO negativity and positive selection for CCR7 defined naive CD8 cells, a population that excluded terminally differentiated effector memory CD45RA+ cells. Recent vaccinations or acute infections were absent in the healthy HIV-negative adult donors. Remarks on this clone: Its antigen is not known.

Study outcomes and limitations: A handful of donors had around 5.5% of their naive CD4 clonotypes in common.

Losses at the gene ends were 4 bases for V and 7 bases for J; bases not matched to a gene: 11. Germline V lookup: CDR1 LGHNA, CDR2 YNFKEQ. The CDR3 has 16 amino acids. This TCR derives from a woman younger than 45 in good health. The source material was naive CD8+ T cells sorted from blood. The chain links TRBV4-2 to TRBJ2-1; TRBD2 matches 9 bases. CDR3 DNA sequence: TGTGCCAGCAGCCCCCACGCGGGAGGGCGGGGGAATGAGCAGTTCTTC. It translates to CASSPHAGGRGNEQFF.